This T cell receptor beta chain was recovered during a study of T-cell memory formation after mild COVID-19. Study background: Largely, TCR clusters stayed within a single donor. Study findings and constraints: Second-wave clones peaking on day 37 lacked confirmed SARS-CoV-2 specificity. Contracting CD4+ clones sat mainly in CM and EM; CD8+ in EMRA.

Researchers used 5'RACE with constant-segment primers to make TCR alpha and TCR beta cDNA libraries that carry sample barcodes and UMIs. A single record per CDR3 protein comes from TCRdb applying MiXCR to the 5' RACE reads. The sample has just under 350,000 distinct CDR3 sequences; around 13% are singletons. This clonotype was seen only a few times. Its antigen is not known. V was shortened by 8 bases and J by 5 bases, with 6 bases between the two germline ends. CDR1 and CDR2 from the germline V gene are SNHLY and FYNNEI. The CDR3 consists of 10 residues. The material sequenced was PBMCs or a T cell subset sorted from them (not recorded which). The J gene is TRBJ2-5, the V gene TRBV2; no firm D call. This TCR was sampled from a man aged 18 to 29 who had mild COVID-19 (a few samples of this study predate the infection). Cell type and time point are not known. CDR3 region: CASGWETQYF. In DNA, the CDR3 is TGTGCCAGCGGGTGGGAGACCCAGTACTTC.